The clone carrying this TCR beta chain appeared many times. Antigen: not known. The data were obtained in a study of early T cells in non-severe SARS-CoV-2 infection. Across the whole study: Chains from this unsorted whole-blood bulk RNA could not be paired.

V lost 4 bases, J lost 7 bases, and 10 bases lay in between. CDR1 and CDR2 from the germline V gene are DFQATT and SNEGSKA (reference sequence). This CDR3 has 11 amino acids. Whole-study results and caveats: Comparison of clonotypes with VDJdb favored anti-spike CD8 responses while missing private and CD4 specificities.

Individual cDNA molecules were tagged with unique molecular identifiers. TCRdb itself ran the 5' RACE reads through MiXCR, one entry per CDR3 protein. This table holds about 35,000 distinct CDR3 sequences, around 8% found once. The sequence derives from an adult who was a healthcare worker with PCR-confirmed SARS-CoV-2 infection or an uninfected control (not recorded which). V gene TRBV20-1 combines with J gene TRBJ1-1; D perhaps matches TRBD1 (6 bases). Sample: whole blood, taken at baseline. CDR3 in amino acids: CSAIRDNEAFF. The CDR3, as DNA: TGCAGTGCTATCCGGGACAATGAAGCTTTCTTT.